The clone carrying this T cell receptor beta chain was recorded a few times. The data stem from a study of cytomegalovirus exposure and HLA in healthy donors. Germline V CDR1 and CDR2: SGHDT, YYEEEE. This CDR3 is 17 amino acids long. The ends lost 0 bases at V and 7 bases at J; junction bases unmatched: 9. PCR involved 60 Vbeta and 13 Jbeta primers. Measured with immunoSEQ multiplex PCR; TCRdb has only the in-frame clones, and not every one. Here the sample spans roughly 170,000 clones, 75% to 90% being singletons. The sample consisted of PBMCs. This receptor was taken from a boy between 5 and 17 years old in good health and CMV-seronegative. V is TRBV5-6 and J is TRBJ1-5, with 11 bases identical to TRBD1. Written as DNA, the CDR3 is TGTGCCAGCAGCTTGGCCTTGGACAGGGGGCAGGGGCAGCCCCAGCATTTT. It yields the protein CASSLALDRGQGQPQHF.